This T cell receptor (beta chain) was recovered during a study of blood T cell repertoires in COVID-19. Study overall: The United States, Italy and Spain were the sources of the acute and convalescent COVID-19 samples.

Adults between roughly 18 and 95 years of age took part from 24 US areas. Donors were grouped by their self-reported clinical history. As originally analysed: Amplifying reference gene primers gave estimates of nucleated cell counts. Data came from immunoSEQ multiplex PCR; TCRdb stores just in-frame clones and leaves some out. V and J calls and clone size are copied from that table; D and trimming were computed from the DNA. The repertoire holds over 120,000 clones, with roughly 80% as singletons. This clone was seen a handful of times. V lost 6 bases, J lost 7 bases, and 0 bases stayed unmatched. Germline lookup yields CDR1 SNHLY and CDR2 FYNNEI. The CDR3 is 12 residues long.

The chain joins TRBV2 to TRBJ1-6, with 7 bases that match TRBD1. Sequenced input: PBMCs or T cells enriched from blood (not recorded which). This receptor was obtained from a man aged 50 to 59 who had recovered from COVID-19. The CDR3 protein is CASRQGNSPLHF. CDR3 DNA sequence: TGTGCCAGCAGACAGGGGAATTCACCCCTCCACTTT.